The sample holds a few counts of the clone carrying this TCR beta chain. This record comes from a study of cytomegalovirus exposure and HLA in healthy donors. Unmatched junction bases numbered 7, after V lost 0 bases and J lost 4 bases. This CDR3 spans 17 amino acids. Germline CDR1 LGHNA, CDR2 YSLEER. The primer mix had 60 Vbeta and 13 Jbeta primers. How the authors handled the data: In a later analysis, 75 million to 85 million unique TCR beta chains included roughly 11 million shared by two or more donors. TCRdb's copy holds only in-frame clones and misses some; the assay was immunoSEQ multiplex PCR. That table is the source of V, J and clone size, and D and trimming were worked out from the DNA. The sample holds 170,000 or so clones; around three quarters are singletons and the top ten take 0.65%.

The receptor comes from a boy younger than 18 in good health and CMV-seronegative. The genes are TRBV4-3 and TRBJ2-7, with 12 bases identical to TRBD2. The sequenced material came from PBMCs. CDR3 sequence: CASSQDSSGRARYEQYF. CDR3 nucleotides: TGCGCCAGCAGCCAAGACTCTAGCGGGAGGGCCCGGTACGAGCAGTACTTC.